Below, 15 T cell receptor beta chains from the same sample are listed, as sequenced in a study of blood T cell repertoires in COVID-19. The repertoire was sequenced with immunoSEQ multiplex PCR; TCRdb's copy has only in-frame clones and lacks some. The table shows about 130,000 clones, with more than 75% occurring only once. Sequenced material: peripheral blood. All receptors derive from a woman between 65 and 79 years old with COVID-19, enrolled during active disease.

This clone was seen once. The V gene is TRBV10-3, the J gene TRBJ1-1, with TRBD1 as a possible D gene (6 bases). V lost 0 bases, J lost 7 bases, and 9 bases lay in between. The CDR3 covers 13 residues. From germline, CDR1 is ENHRY and CDR2 SYGVKD. The CDR3, as DNA: TGTGCCATCAGTGAGTCACAGGGTAGTGAAGCTTTCTTT. Residues: CAISESQGSEAFF.

V gene TRBV2 combines with J gene TRBJ1-2; no reliable D call. Trimming left V 5 bases short and J 2 bases short, with 9 bases between. Per the germline V gene, CDR1 is SNHLY and CDR2 is FYNNEI. CDR3 length equals 13 residues. In nucleotides, the CDR3 is TGTGCCAGCAGTCTGGTAGCAAACTATGGCTACACCTTC. Amino acid sequence: CASSLVANYGYTF.

This chain joins TRBV2 and TRBJ1-4; maybe TRBD1 (5 bases). With 6 bases removed from V and 0 bases from J, the gap between germline ends came to 11 bases. In germline, CDR1 is SNHLY, CDR2 FYNNEI. CDR3 size: 15 residues. This CDR3 reads CASSQGYATNEKLFF. The CDR3 DNA is TGTGCCAGCAGCCAGGGATATGCAACTAATGAAAAACTGTTTTTT.

The chain carries TRBV14 and TRBJ1-6; 7 bases line up with TRBD1. The CDR3 runs 15 residues. In germline, CDR1 is SGHDN, CDR2 FVKESK. The trim removed 0 bases at V and 8 bases at J, leaving 4 bases unmatched. In DNA, the CDR3 is TGTGCCAGCAGCCAAGATCGACAGGGCTATTCACCCCTCCACTTT. Amino acid sequence: CASSQDRQGYSPLHF.

This chain joins TRBV5-6 and TRBJ2-4, with 8 bases lining up with TRBD2. The ends lost 2 bases at V and 3 bases at J; junction bases unmatched: 7. Germline V gives CDR1 SGHDT, CDR2 YYEEEE. This CDR3 is 16 amino acids long. CDR3 protein: CASSFWTSWVKNIQYF. The CDR3, as DNA: TGTGCCAGCAGCTTCTGGACTAGCTGGGTCAAAAACATTCAGTACTTC.

CDR3 DNA sequence: TGTGCCAGCAGCTTACTCGGAGGAAACACTGAAGCTTTCTTT. Amino acids: CASSLLGGNTEAFF. The chain employs TRBV5-6 and TRBJ1-1; D unresolved. CDR1 is SGHDT, CDR2 YYEEEE, per germline. The CDR3 totals 14 residues. Trimming removed 2 bases at V and 2 bases at J, with 10 bases between. Variable domain in full (rest from reference TRBV5-6 and TRBJ1-1): DAGVTQSPTHLIKTRGQQVTLRCSPKSGHDTVSWYQQALGQGPQFIFQYYEEEERQRGNFPDRFSGHQFPNYSSELNVNALLLGDSALYLCASSLLGGNTEAFFGQGTRLTVV.

V usage is TRBV27 and J usage is TRBJ2-3, with no clear D. V lost 3 bases and J lost 4, with 8 bases in between. CDR1 and CDR2 from the germline V gene are MNHEY and SMNVEV (reference sequence). The CDR3 loop spans 13 amino acids. As DNA, the CDR3 is TGTGCCAGCAGTTTTCAGTTCGCAGATACGCAGTATTTT. Protein: CASSFQFADTQYF.

The chain uses TRBV5-1 and TRBJ1-4; 7 positions match TRBD1. The CDR3 extends over 14 amino acids. Germline lookup yields CDR1 SGHRS and CDR2 YFSETQ. The V segment lost 3 bases and the J segment 8 bases; nucleotides outside the gene matches: 7. CDR3 bases: TGCGCCAGCAGCTGGCCTGGGACAGACGAAAAACTGTTTTTT. Protein sequence: CASSWPGTDEKLFF. The full variable domain, rest sourced from reference TRBV5-1 and TRBJ1-4, is KAGVTQTPRYLIKTRGQQVTLSCSPISGHRSVSWYQQTPGQGLQFLFEYFSETQRNKGNFPGRFSGRQFSNSRSEMNVSTLELGDSALYLCASSWPGTDEKLFFGSGTQLSVL.

The rearrangement links TRBV30 to TRBJ2-1, with D possibly TRBD1 on 6 matching bases. The CDR3 spans 13 residues. Between the trimmed V and J ends, which lost 5 bases and 5 bases, there was a span of 13 bases. Germline CDR1 reads GTSNPN; CDR2 reads SVGIG (reference sequence). In DNA form, the CDR3 reads TGTGCCTGGTATGAGGACAGACACAATGAGCAGTTCTTC. Translation gives CAWYEDRHNEQFF. Full variable domain (missing parts from reference TRBV30 and TRBJ2-1): SQTIHQWPATLVQPVGSPLSLECTVEGTSNPNLYWYRQAAGRGLQLLFYSVGIGQISSEVPQNLSASRPQDRQFILSSKKLLLSDSGFYLCAWYEDRHNEQFFGPGTRLTVL.

V gene TRBV7-9 combines with J gene TRBJ2-2, with D unresolved. In germline, CDR1 is SEHNR, CDR2 FQNEAQ (reference sequence). The CDR3 contains 14 residues. V was trimmed by 3 bases and J by 4 bases, leaving 9 bases between them. CDR3 loop: CASSFGPGTGELFF. The CDR3 nucleotides read TGTGCCAGCAGCTTCGGTCCGGGCACCGGGGAGCTGTTTTTT.

This clone was seen once. The rearrangement links TRBV3-1 (or the pseudogene TRBV3-2) to TRBJ2-7; TRBD2 matches 7 bases. The CDR3 consists of 14 residues. After removal of 4 bases from V and 2 bases from J, the junction contained 5 bases not matched to a gene. The germline gives CDR1 LGHDT, CDR2 YNNKEL (reference sequence). CDR3 DNA: TGTGCCAGCAGCCGGATGGGGGGGACCTACGAGCAGTACTTC. It codes for CASSRMGGTYEQYF.

V and J are TRBV5-6 and TRBJ2-7, with no clear D. Trimming took off 1 base at V and 2 bases at J, with 7 bases between the two ends. The CDR3 is 13 residues long. Germline loops: CDR1 SGHDT, CDR2 YYEEEE. The DNA of the CDR3 is TGTGCCAGCAGCTTGCGGTACCCCTACGAGCAGTACTTC. Protein product: CASSLRYPYEQYF.

This sequence joins TRBV4-1 and TRBJ2-5; D is unclear. Per germline, CDR1 MGHRA and CDR2 YSYEKL. The CDR3 is 14 amino acids. Trimming pared 0 bases from V and 1 base from J, leaving 6 bases between. In nucleotides, the CDR3 is TGCGCCAGCAGCCAAGATCTGGCCCAAGAGACCCAGTACTTC. Amino acid sequence: CASSQDLAQETQYF.

The V gene is TRBV9, the J gene TRBJ2-3, with 9 nucleotides matching TRBD1. The germline V gene encodes CDR1 SGDLS and CDR2 YYNGEE. Trimming cost V 2 bases and J 4 bases; bases outside gene matches: 8. This CDR3 region has 16 residues. The CDR3 DNA follows: TGTGCCAGCAGCGTTTCCGGGACAGGGATCCCAGATACGCAGTATTTT. This codes for CASSVSGTGIPDTQYF.

The V call is TRBV19, the J call TRBJ1-3; D perhaps matches TRBD1 (5 bases). Trimming took 5 bases from V and 0 from J, leaving 26 bases between them. CDR1 is LNHDA, CDR2 SQIVND, per germline (reference sequence). This CDR3 region has 20 residues. The CDR3, as DNA: TGTGCCAGTAGTCCCACACCTCAGGGTCCGACCGCCGCCTCTGGAAACACCATATATTTT. Encoded protein: CASSPTPQGPTAASGNTIYF.